This T cell receptor (beta chain) stems from a study of cytotoxic CD8 clonotypes in ibrutinib-treated CLL. Across the whole study: A mean of around 270,000 productive templates and approximately 90,000 productive rearrangements was obtained per sample.

General study points: Samples from sustained-remission and progressing patients were taken at different times.

CDR3 length: 17 amino acids. Trimming took 3 bases from V and 2 from J; bases not matched to a gene: 5. Germline V gene sequence: CDR1 SGHTS, CDR2 YDEGEE. This table comes from immunoSEQ multiplex PCR, and its TCRdb copy is limited to in-frame clones, with some not included. The table lists roughly 58,000 clones, approximately 50% of them singletons. With respect to this clone: Its cognate antigen is unknown.

The receptor was isolated from a human donor with chronic lymphocytic leukemia. The chain uses TRBV5-8 and TRBJ2-6; TRBD1 matches 10 bases. The specimen was PBMCs, collected at disease progression, from a patient treated with ibrutinib. CDR3 region: CASSYGTGDPGANVLTF. The DNA of the CDR3 is TGTGCCAGCAGCTACGGGACAGGGGACCCTGGGGCCAACGTCCTGACTTTC. The variable domain in full, with the rest retrieved from reference TRBV5-8 and TRBJ2-6, is EAGVTQSPTHLIKTRGQQATLRCSPISGHTSVYWYQQALGLGLQFLLWYDEGEERNRGNFPPRFSGRQFPNYSSELNVNALELEDSALYLCASSYGTGDPGANVLTFGAGSRLTVL.